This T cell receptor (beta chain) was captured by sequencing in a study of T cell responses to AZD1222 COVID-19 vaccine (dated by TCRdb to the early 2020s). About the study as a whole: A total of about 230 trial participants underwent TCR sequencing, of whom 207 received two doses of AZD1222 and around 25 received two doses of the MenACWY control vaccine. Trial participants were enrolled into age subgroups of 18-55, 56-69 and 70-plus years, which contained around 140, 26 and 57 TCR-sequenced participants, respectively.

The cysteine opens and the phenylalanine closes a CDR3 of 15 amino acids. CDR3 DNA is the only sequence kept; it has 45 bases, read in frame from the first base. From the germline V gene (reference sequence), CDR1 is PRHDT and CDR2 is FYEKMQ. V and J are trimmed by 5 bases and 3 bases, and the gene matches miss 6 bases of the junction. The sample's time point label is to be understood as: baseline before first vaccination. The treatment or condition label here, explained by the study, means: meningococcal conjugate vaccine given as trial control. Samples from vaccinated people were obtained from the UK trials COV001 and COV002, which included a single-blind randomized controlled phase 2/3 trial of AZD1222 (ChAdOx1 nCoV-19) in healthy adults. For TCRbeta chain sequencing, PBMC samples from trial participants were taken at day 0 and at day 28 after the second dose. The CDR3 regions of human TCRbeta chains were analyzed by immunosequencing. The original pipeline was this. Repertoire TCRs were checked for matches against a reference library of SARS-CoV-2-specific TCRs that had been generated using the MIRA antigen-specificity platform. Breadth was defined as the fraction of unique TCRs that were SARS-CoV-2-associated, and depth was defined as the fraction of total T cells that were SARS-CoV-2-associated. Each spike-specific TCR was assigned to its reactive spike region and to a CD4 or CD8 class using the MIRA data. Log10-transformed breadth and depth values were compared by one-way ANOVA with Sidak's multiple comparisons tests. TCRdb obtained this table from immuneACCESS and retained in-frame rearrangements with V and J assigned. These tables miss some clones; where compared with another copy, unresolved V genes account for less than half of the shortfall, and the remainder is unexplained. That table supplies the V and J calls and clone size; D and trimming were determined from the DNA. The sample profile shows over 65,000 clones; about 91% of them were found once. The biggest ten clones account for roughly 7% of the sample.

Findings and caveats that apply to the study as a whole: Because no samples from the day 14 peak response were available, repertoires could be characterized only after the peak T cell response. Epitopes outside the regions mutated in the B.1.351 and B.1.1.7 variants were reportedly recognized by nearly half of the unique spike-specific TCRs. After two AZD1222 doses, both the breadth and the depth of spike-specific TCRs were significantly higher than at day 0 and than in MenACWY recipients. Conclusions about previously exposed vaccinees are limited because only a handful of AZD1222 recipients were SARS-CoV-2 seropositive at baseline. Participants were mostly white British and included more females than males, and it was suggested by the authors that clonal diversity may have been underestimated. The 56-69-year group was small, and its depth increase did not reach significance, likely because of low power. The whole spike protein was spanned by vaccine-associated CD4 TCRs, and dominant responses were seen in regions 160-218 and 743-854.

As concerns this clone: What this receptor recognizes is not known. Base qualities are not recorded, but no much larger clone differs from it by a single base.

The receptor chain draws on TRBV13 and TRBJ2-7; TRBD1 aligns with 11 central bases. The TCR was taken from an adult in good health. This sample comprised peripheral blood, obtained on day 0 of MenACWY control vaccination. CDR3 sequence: CASSEWGQGGYEQYF. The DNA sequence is TGTGCCAGCAGCGAGTGGGGACAGGGGGGCTACGAGCAGTACTTC.